This note documents a single TCR beta chain sequence. This sample is drawn from a study of technical replicates of blood from a few donors. The repertoire was sequenced with immunoSEQ multiplex PCR; TCRdb's copy has only in-frame clones and lacks some. Of roughly 76,000 clones detected, 94% appear once; the ten largest clones hold about 0.39%. This TCR came from a human donor in good health. The sample consisted of T cells isolated from PBMCs.

CDR3 residues: CASSQEGSTYNEQFF. As DNA, the CDR3 is TGTGCCAGCAGCCAAGAGGGTAGCACCTACAATGAGCAGTTCTTC. The chain joins TRBV14 to TRBJ2-1; no firm D call. V was cut by 0 bases and J by 2 bases, with 8 bases left in between. CDR1 is SGHDN and CDR2 is FVKESK in the germline V gene. The length of the CDR3 is 15 residues.